This T cell receptor beta chain was found in a study of Graves' ophthalmopathy and Graves' hyperthyroidism. Study-wide results and caveats: The authors also found most expanded thyroid clonotypes above 0.001 frequency in blood.

Deletions cut 3 bases from V and 0 bases from J, with 14 bases between. The CDR3 consists of 16 residues. Amplification from RNA transcripts yielded the TCR beta CDR3 regions. HTBI primers were used in a first-round RT-PCR, which preceded a second-round multiplex PCR. From the multiplex PCR reads, TCRdb called clonotypes with MiXCR, one entry per CDR3 protein. The sample lists roughly 380,000 distinct CDR3 sequences, 15% occurring once. Orbital computed tomography and thyroid ultrasound, along with TRAb, serum thyroxine and clinical symptoms, underpinned diagnosis. This clonotype was seen at least ten times. Its antigen is undetermined.

The sequencing sample was made of peripheral blood. The chain combines TRBV12-3 or TRBV12-4 with TRBJ1-1, with TRBD1 as a possible D gene (6 bases). This sequence originates from a woman aged 18-29 years with stable Graves' hyperthyroidism. The CDR3 bases are TGTGCCAGCAGTTTTAAGCATGGGGGCCTGAACACTGAAGCTTTCTTT. Encoded protein: CASSFKHGGLNTEAFF.